The 18 T cell receptor beta chains presented below share a single source sample, sequenced in a study of a mutant IDH1 vaccine in newly diagnosed glioma. These receptors have no known antigen. Time point of the sample: week 47, end of study. Alongside topical imiquimod, each dose of vaccine comprised 300 ug of mutant IDH1 20-mer peptide. Profiled with immunoSEQ multiplex PCR; TCRdb holds only in-frame clones, not every one. The data contain 75,000 to 95,000 clones, over 85% of them seen just once; the ten biggest clones take up roughly 0.81%. This specimen was PBMCs, taken from a glioma patient whose treatment included an IDH1 peptide vaccine. These receptors all come from a woman between 50 and 59 years old with glioma.

The chain couples TRBV6-1 to TRBJ2-1, with TRBD2 identical over 7 bases. Germline lookup yields CDR1 MNHNS and CDR2 SASEGT. The V gene end was trimmed by 6 bases and the J gene end by 7 bases; junction bases not matched to a gene: 3. The CDR3 spans 12 residues. The CDR3 DNA reads TGTGCCAGCAGCAGGACTAGAAATGAGCAGTTCTTC. Translating gives CASSRTRNEQFF.

On this clone itself: Other DNA sequences in the same sample also yield this CDR3. J is TRBJ1-4 and V is TRBV7-9; D gene ambiguous. Per germline, CDR1 SEHNR and CDR2 FQNEAQ (reference sequence). The V and J ends lost 5 bases and 5 bases respectively, with 3 bases between them. The CDR3 totals 11 residues. The CDR3 loop reads CASSLNEKLFF. CDR3 DNA sequence: TGTGCCAGCAGCCTCAATGAAAAACTGTTTTTT.

This clone was detected only a few times. The V call is TRBV2, the J call TRBJ2-7; no definite D call. V was pared by 1 base and J by 4 bases, with 5 bases between. Germline V gives CDR1 SNHLY, CDR2 FYNNEI. The CDR3 runs to 12 residues. The CDR3 protein is CASSEDGYEQYF. In DNA, the CDR3 is TGTGCCAGCAGTGAAGATGGGTACGAGCAGTACTTC.

CDR3 DNA sequence: TGTGCCAGCAGTTCGCCGGGACTAGCGGCCTACGAGCAGTACTTC. Its translation: CASSSPGLAAYEQYF. This rearrangement joins TRBV27 to TRBJ2-7, with 11 nucleotides matching TRBD2. Germline lookup yields CDR1 MNHEY and CDR2 SMNVEV (reference sequence). The V segment lost 4 bases and the J segment 2 bases; nucleotides outside the gene matches: 4. This CDR3 has 15 amino acids.

The chain employs TRBV10-3 and TRBJ2-3; TRBD2 matches 10 bases. CDR3 length equals 15 residues. Germline V CDR1 and CDR2: ENHRY, SYGVKD. Trimming removed 0 bases from V and 5 bases from J; junction bases left unmatched: 2. The CDR3 DNA follows: TGTGCCATCAGTGAGTCCACTAGCGGGAAAGATACGCAGTATTTT. Protein: CAISESTSGKDTQYF.

V is TRBV9 and J is TRBJ1-2, with 7 bases matching TRBD1. CDR3 length equals 14 residues. The V gene end was trimmed by 3 bases and the J gene end by 4 bases; junction bases not matched to a gene: 6. Looked up from germline, CDR1 is SGDLS and CDR2 is YYNGEE. This chain's CDR3 is CASSATGVAYGYTF. CDR3 bases: TGTGCCAGCAGCGCAACAGGGGTCGCCTATGGCTACACCTTC.

As to this clone: The sample contains more than one DNA sequence encoding this CDR3. The chain couples TRBV27 to TRBJ1-1; D gene uncertain. CDR3 length: 13 amino acids. Germline V gene lookup returns CDR1 MNHEY and CDR2 SMNVEV (reference sequence). V dropped 3 bases and J dropped 8 bases, with 13 bases sitting between them. As DNA, the CDR3 is TGTGCCAGCAGTTTCGGACTGGCAGCGGAAGCTTTCTTT. Protein: CASSFGLAAEAFF.

The gene calls are TRBV29-1 and TRBJ2-1; D is perhaps TRBD2 (6 bases). This CDR3 has 13 residues. From germline, CDR1 is SQVTM and CDR2 ANQGSEA. V lost 7 bases to trimming and J lost 8 bases, with 18 bases between them. CDR3 amino acids: CSAPSGRRHEQFF. The CDR3, as DNA: TGCAGCGCTCCGTCCGGGAGAAGACATGAGCAGTTCTTC.

V and J are TRBV6-5 and TRBJ1-6; TRBD1 matches 7 bases. Per germline, CDR1 MNHEY and CDR2 SVGAGI. There are 16 residues in the CDR3. Trimming at V came to 2 bases and at J to 10 bases, leaving 11 bases not matched to a gene. In nucleotides, the CDR3 is TGTGCCAGCAGTTACGGATCATTATCGACAGGGTCACCCCTCCACTTT. Translation gives CASSYGSLSTGSPLHF.

CDR3 DNA: TGTGCCAGCTCACTCGGACGTCTGGATCAGCCCCAGCATTTT. This translates into CASSLGRLDQPQHF. The rearrangement links TRBV18 to TRBJ1-5; D gene unclear. CDR1 and CDR2 from the germline V gene are KGHSH and LQKENI. V was pared by 4 bases and J by 5 bases, with 12 bases between. CDR3 length equals 14 residues.

V is TRBV6-5 and J is TRBJ2-1, with D perhaps matching TRBD2 (6 bases). The CDR3 runs 13 residues. Germline CDR1 is MNHEY and CDR2 is SVGAGI. Trimming removed 6 bases from V and 12 bases from J, with 18 bases in between. The CDR3 spells CASRPGLRQSQFF. The CDR3 DNA is TGTGCCAGCAGGCCGGGACTTCGACAGTCGCAGTTCTTC.

V usage is TRBV18 and J usage is TRBJ2-7; 11 nucleotides align to TRBD1. CDR3 length equals 15 residues. J gave up 5 bases and V 1 base, and 4 bases lay outside the gene matches. Germline CDR1 is KGHSH and CDR2 is LQKENI. For the CDR3, the DNA is TGTGCCAGCTCACCACTACCGGGACAGGGGGACGAGCAGTACTTC. Protein: CASSPLPGQGDEQYF.

The chain recombines TRBV27 with TRBJ2-7; D remains ambiguous. The CDR3 runs to 13 residues. V was shortened by 2 bases and J by 5 bases, with 10 bases between the two germline ends. Germline V gives CDR1 MNHEY, CDR2 SMNVEV (reference sequence). Written as DNA, the CDR3 is TGTGCCAGCAGTTTAGGGCGGAACAACGAGCAGTACTTC. Translating gives CASSLGRNNEQYF.

This chain connects TRBV27 to TRBJ2-3; TRBD2 matches at 7 bases. After removal of 8 bases from V and 6 bases from J, the junction contained 14 bases not matched to a gene. The CDR3 is made up of 15 amino acids. CDR1 and CDR2 (germline): MNHEY, SMNVEV (reference sequence). For the CDR3, the DNA is TGTGCCAGCTTTGCTTCCGGGGGGACCCGGGATACGCAGTATTTT. It is translated as CASFASGGTRDTQYF.

This chain links TRBV9 with TRBJ2-2; 8 nucleotides agree with TRBD2. Germline assignment: CDR1 SGDLS and CDR2 YYNGEE. Trimming cost V 4 bases and J 4 bases; bases outside gene matches: 9. The CDR3 covers 16 residues. The CDR3 here is CASSPLGLATTGELFF. Here the CDR3 DNA reads TGTGCCAGCAGCCCCCTAGGACTAGCAACCACCGGGGAGCTGTTTTTT. Based on the CDR3 plus reference TRBV9 and TRBJ2-2, the full variable domain is DSGVTQTPKHLITATGQRVTLRCSPRSGDLSVYWYQQSLDQGLQFLIQYYNGEERAKGNILERFSAQQFPDLHSELNLSSLELGDSALYFCASSPLGLATTGELFFGEGSRLTVL.

The rearrangement links TRBV10-3 to TRBJ2-5, with D uncertain. Trimming pared 2 bases from V and 4 bases from J, leaving 5 bases between. Germline-derived CDR1 and CDR2 are ENHRY and SYGVKD. CDR3 length: 12 amino acids. DNA for the CDR3: TGTGCCATCAGTGAGACCGGAGAGACCCAGTACTTC. It is translated as CAISETGETQYF.

This chain links TRBV19 with TRBJ1-2, with a weak D call TRBD1 (5 bases). CDR3 length equals 15 residues. With 4 bases removed from V and 2 bases from J, the gap between germline ends came to 14 bases. Germline loops: CDR1 LNHDA, CDR2 SQIVND (reference sequence). The chain's CDR3 is CASSKRQNENYGYTF. The DNA of the CDR3 is TGTGCCAGTAGTAAGAGACAGAATGAGAACTATGGCTACACCTTC.

The gene calls are TRBV7-9 and TRBJ2-1; D gene ambiguous. V gave up 1 base and J gave up 9 bases, with 4 bases separating them. The CDR3 runs to 11 residues. From germline, CDR1 is SEHNR and CDR2 FQNEAQ (reference sequence). The DNA for the CDR3 is TGTGCCAGCAGCTTAGGTGTTGAGCAGTTCTTC. This sequence encodes CASSLGVEQFF.